These 31 T cell receptor beta chains came from one sample sequenced in a study of patients and donors after allogeneic stem cell transplantation (dated by TCRdb to between 2020 and 2021). Receptors were amplified or captured by RT-PCR. Sequenced using a NextSeq 550. The raw public reads went through TCRdb reprocessing: fastp at Q25, MiXCR clone calling, in-frame beta chains kept. For every CDR3 protein sequence, its rows merge into one entry that carries the most common genes and DNA. The sample data list some 960,000 distinct CDR3 sequences, and 15% to 20% of these were observed just once. The top ten clonotypes cover 5% to 6.5% of the sample. Sequences were obtained from blood, either unsorted or a sorted T cell fraction (not recorded which). The receptors derive from a human donor who was either an allogeneic HSCT recipient or a stem cell or donor lymphocyte infusion donor (not recorded which). It is not recorded whose cells these are; they may come from a transplant donor.

The rearrangement joins TRBV20-1 to TRBJ2-1, with 7 bases matching TRBD1. The CDR3 covers 15 residues. V lost 3 bases, J lost 3 bases, and 8 bases stayed unmatched. CDR1 is DFQATT and CDR2 is SNEGSKA in the germline V gene (reference sequence). As DNA, the CDR3 is TGCAGTGCTAGCAATCAGGCAGGGGGCTACAATGAGCAGTTCTTC. Translation gives CSASNQAGGYNEQFF.

This clonotype came up a few times. Here the CDR3 DNA reads TGTGCCAGCAGCTTAGCTTGGACAACTCTCGAAGCTTTCTTT. This encodes CASSLAWTTLEAFF. V gene TRBV7-2 combines with J gene TRBJ1-1, with D maybe TRBD1 (5 bases). V was pared by 0 bases and J by 8 bases, with 13 bases between. Germline CDR1 and CDR2: SGHTA and FQGNSA. CDR3 length: 14 amino acids. The full variable domain, in which reference TRBV7-2 and TRBJ1-1 provide the parts outside the CDR3, is GAGVSQSPSNKVTEKGKDVELRCDPISGHTALYWYRQSLGQGLEFLIYFQGNSAPDKSGLPSDRFSAERTGGSVSTLTIQRTQQEDSAVYLCASSLAWTTLEAFFGQGTRLTVV.

The rearrangement uses TRBV27 and TRBJ2-3; D is possibly TRBD1 (6 bases). CDR1 is MNHEY, CDR2 SMNVEV, per germline (reference sequence). The CDR3 is made up of 13 amino acids. V was shortened by 5 bases and J by 4 bases, with 10 bases between the two germline ends. CDR3 protein: CASSPYRADTQYF. The DNA of the CDR3 is TGTGCCAGCAGTCCCTACAGGGCAGATACGCAGTATTTT.

The chain combines TRBV7-2 with TRBJ2-3, with D possibly being TRBD2 (6 bases). This CDR3 has 15 residues. Germline-derived CDR1 and CDR2 are SGHTA and FQGNSA. Trimming took off 1 base at V and 4 bases at J, with 12 bases between the two ends. The CDR3 loop reads CASSLGGTEADTQYF. CDR3 nucleotide sequence: TGTGCCAGCAGCTTAGGTGGGACTGAGGCAGATACGCAGTATTTT.

A few counts support this clonotype. The rearrangement links TRBV6-2 or TRBV6-3 to TRBJ2-7; TRBD2 matches at 12 bases. Unmatched junction bases numbered 6, after V lost 2 bases and J lost 7 bases. The CDR3 has 15 residues. The germline V gene has CDR1 MNHEY and CDR2 SVGEGT. The CDR3 sequence is CASSYTSGGPLEQYF. CDR3 coding DNA: TGTGCCAGCAGTTACACTAGCGGGGGGCCGCTGGAGCAGTACTTC.

The V gene is TRBV5-1, the J gene TRBJ2-3, with 9 bases matching TRBD2. The CDR3 runs 17 residues. The germline CDR1 and CDR2 sequences are SGHRS and YFSETQ. The ends lost 2 bases at V and 0 bases at J; junction bases unmatched: 7. The CDR3 here is CASSFGIAGASTDTQYF. The CDR3 bases are TGCGCCAGCAGCTTTGGGATAGCGGGGGCGAGCACAGATACGCAGTATTTT.

This clonotype was counted only a few times. The chain links TRBV15 to TRBJ2-1, with 9 bases aligning to TRBD1. Germline-derived CDR1 and CDR2 are LNHNV and YYDKDF (reference sequence). The junction had 16 bases not matched to a gene; V was cut back by 5 bases and J by 14 bases. This CDR3 comprises 15 residues. The CDR3 bases are TGTGCCACCAGCGGCAGAGGGGACAGGGTTAGTTCGGAGTTCTTC. Amino acids: CATSGRGDRVSSEFF.

This rearrangement joins TRBV10-3 to TRBJ2-1, with 13 bases matching TRBD2. The CDR3 is 19 amino acids. Trimming took 2 bases from V and 0 from J; bases not matched to a gene: 7. CDR1 and CDR2 from the germline V gene are ENHRY and SYGVKD. The CDR3 nucleotides are TGTGCCATCAGTGAGCCACTAGCGGGGGGGCAGAGCTCCTACAATGAGCAGTTCTTC. Protein sequence: CAISEPLAGGQSSYNEQFF.

The chain links TRBV5-1 to TRBJ2-7, with 9 nucleotides matching TRBD1. After removal of 6 bases from V and 6 bases from J, the junction contained 4 bases not matched to a gene. The germline V gene encodes CDR1 SGHRS and CDR2 YFSETQ. The CDR3 is made up of 12 amino acids. The CDR3 is CASNDRGGEQYF. In DNA, the CDR3 is TGCGCCAGCAATGACAGGGGGGGCGAGCAGTACTTC.

This clonotype was seen repeatedly, ten times or more. The chain couples TRBV24-1 to TRBJ1-5, with 8 bases fitting TRBD1. Germline CDR1 and CDR2: KGHDR and SFDVKD. Trimming at V came to 2 bases and at J to 6 bases, leaving 8 bases not matched to a gene. The CDR3 has 16 residues. DNA of the CDR3: TGTGCCACCAGTGATTCGCGGACAGGGCGAACTCAGCCCCAGCATTTT. Residues: CATSDSRTGRTQPQHF.

The gene calls are TRBV12-3 or TRBV12-4 and TRBJ2-7; 7 bases fit TRBD2. The ends lost 1 base at V and 2 bases at J; junction bases unmatched: 5. The CDR3 runs to 15 residues. The CDR3 is CASSLVSSGPYEQYF. Here the CDR3 DNA reads TGTGCCAGCAGTTTAGTTTCTAGCGGACCCTACGAGCAGTACTTC.

The V gene is TRBV5-6, the J gene TRBJ1-6, with 8 bases that match TRBD1. Germline CDR1 reads SGHDT; CDR2 reads YYEEEE. With 0 bases clipped from V and 7 bases from J, the junction kept 3 bases outside the gene matches. The CDR3 is made up of 15 amino acids. CDR3 residues: CASSLEPGGNSPLHF. The CDR3 DNA sequence: TGTGCCAGCAGCTTGGAACCAGGGGGCAATTCACCCCTCCACTTT.

This clonotype occurred a few times. The V and J genes are TRBV5-5 and TRBJ1-2; D not resolved. This CDR3 has 13 residues. The ends were cut back, 0 bases at V and 8 bases at J, with 11 bases in the middle. Germline CDR1 and CDR2: SGHKS and YYEKEE (reference sequence). The CDR3 loop reads CASSLGVTEGYTF. For the CDR3, the DNA is TGTGCCAGCAGCTTGGGAGTGACGGAGGGCTACACCTTC.

The gene calls are TRBV15 and TRBJ1-5; the D is unclear. V lost 0 bases to trimming and J lost 2 bases, with 14 bases between them. CDR3 size: 17 residues. The germline V gene has CDR1 LNHNV and CDR2 YYDKDF (reference sequence). Here the CDR3 DNA reads TGTGCCACCAGCAGAGATGTTGGAGGGCTAGGCAATCAGCCCCAGCATTTT. This gives the protein CATSRDVGGLGNQPQHF.

The gene calls are TRBV12-3 or TRBV12-4 and TRBJ1-1; 9 bases map to TRBD1. CDR3 length: 14 amino acids. J gave up 5 bases and V 6 bases, and 7 bases lay outside the gene matches. The CDR3 region has the DNA TGTGCCAGCAGAACACAGGGGGCGGTAACTGAAGCTTTCTTT. Translation: CASRTQGAVTEAFF.

As for this clonotype: An end of the junction does not agree with germline; a read error may underlie this. The chain couples TRBV7-7 to TRBJ2-7, with 8 bases identical to TRBD1. The CDR3 sequence is 13 residues long. Germline loops: CDR1 SSHAT, CDR2 FNYEAQ (reference sequence). The CDR3 spells CASSTDRGSEQYF. Written as DNA, the CDR3 is TGTGCTAGCAGCACCGACAGGGGTTCTGAGCAGTACTTC.

The chain couples TRBV29-1 to TRBJ2-3; tentatively, D is TRBD2 (5 bases). V was pared by 4 bases and J by 6 bases, with 23 bases between. Germline V gene lookup returns CDR1 SQVTM and CDR2 ANQGSEA. The length of the CDR3 is 16 residues. CDR3 loop: CSVALISGMLKDTQYF. CDR3 in DNA: TGCAGCGTTGCATTAATTTCGGGGATGCTTAAGGATACGCAGTATTTT.

The V and J genes are TRBV21-1 and TRBJ1-2; the DNA was not used to check the table's D call, TRBD1. TRBV21-1 is annotated as a pseudogene. CDR3 size: 14 residues. CDR3 in amino acids: CASSKRRGAPGYTF. The CDR3 DNA reads as TGTGCCAGCAGCAAAAGGAGGGGGGCGCCTGGCTACACCTTC.

The chain recombines TRBV4-3 with TRBJ2-7; D uncertain. The V end lost 0 bases, the J end lost 3 bases, and 6 bases lay between the germline ends. The length of the CDR3 is 13 residues. CDR1 is LGHNA and CDR2 is YSLEER in the germline V gene. CDR3 amino acids: CASSQDILYEQYF. As DNA, the CDR3 is TGCGCCAGCAGCCAAGATATCCTCTACGAGCAGTACTTC.

V gene TRBV20-1 combines with J gene TRBJ1-2, with D unclear. The CDR3 spans 13 residues. Trimming took 4 bases from V and 2 from J, leaving 11 bases between them. Germline CDR1 and CDR2: DFQATT and SNEGSKA (reference sequence). CDR3 nucleotides: TGCAGTGCTATGAGCGGCGGAAACTATGGCTACACCTTC. Protein product: CSAMSGGNYGYTF.

This clonotype occurred once. The rearrangement joins TRBV7-3 to TRBJ2-6; 9 nucleotides match TRBD1. The CDR3 extends over 18 amino acids. The V segment lost 6 bases and the J segment 0 bases; nucleotides outside the gene matches: 9. Germline values: CDR1 SGHTA, CDR2 FQGTGA. The CDR3 region is CASREDRGSLSGANVLTF. For the CDR3, the DNA is TGTGCCAGCAGGGAGGACAGGGGTAGCCTCTCTGGGGCCAACGTCCTGACTTTC.

This clonotype was counted ten times or more. The chain combines TRBV5-1 with TRBJ2-1, with D uncertain. Per the germline V gene, CDR1 is SGHRS and CDR2 is YFSETQ. The CDR3 contains 12 residues. V lost 0 bases and J 12 bases, leaving 10 bases between the germline ends. The CDR3 reads CASSLESARQFF. In DNA, the CDR3 is TGCGCCAGCAGCTTGGAATCGGCAAGGCAGTTCTTC. The full variable domain, its missing parts supplied by reference TRBV5-1 and TRBJ2-1, is KAGVTQTPRYLIKTRGQQVTLSCSPISGHRSVSWYQQTPGQGLQFLFEYFSETQRNKGNFPGRFSGRQFSNSRSEMNVSTLELGDSALYLCASSLESARQFFGPGTRLTVL.

This clonotype was seen only a few times. CDR3: CASSQEPGGAGNTIYF. The CDR3, as DNA: TGTGCCAGCAGCCAAGAGCCGGGAGGGGCTGGAAACACCATATATTTT. V usage is TRBV4-2 and J usage is TRBJ1-3; D perhaps matches TRBD1 (5 bases). The V end lost 0 bases, the J end lost 2 bases, and 11 bases lay between the germline ends. The V gene's germline CDR1 is LGHNA and CDR2 YNFKEQ. The CDR3 length is 16 residues.

The sample holds many counts of this clonotype. The CDR3: CASSPDGNYHNEQFF. The DNA for the CDR3 is TGCGCCAGCAGCCCCGACGGGAACTATCACAATGAGCAGTTCTTC. The genes are TRBV5-1 and TRBJ2-1; possibly TRBD2 for D (5 bases). Germline V gives CDR1 SGHRS, CDR2 YFSETQ. The CDR3 spans 15 residues. V was pared by 4 bases and J by 5 bases, with 16 bases between.

The chain has TRBV12-3 or TRBV12-4 and TRBJ2-7, with 11 bases fitting TRBD2. The CDR3 covers 15 residues. The V segment lost 5 bases and the J segment 5 bases; nucleotides outside the gene matches: 8. As DNA, the CDR3 is TGTGCCAGCAGTCCTCTAGCGGGGGGCCACCACGAGCAGTACTTC. Translating it yields CASSPLAGGHHEQYF.

This clonotype was seen a handful of times. This sequence joins TRBV10-3 and TRBJ2-7; 9 bases line up with TRBD1. The V and J ends lost 8 bases and 4 bases, in that order; junction bases with no gene match: 6. Germline V gene data show CDR1 as ENHRY and CDR2 as SYGVKD. This CDR3 spans 13 amino acids. This chain's CDR3 is CAISPGQGYEQYF. CDR3 nucleotides: TGTGCCATCTCACCGGGACAGGGATACGAGCAGTACTTC.

This clonotype has ten or more counts. The chain joins TRBV12-3 or TRBV12-4 to TRBJ2-7; D unresolved. The CDR3 has 13 amino acids. Trimming pared 1 base from V and 6 bases from J, leaving 10 bases between. For the CDR3, the DNA is TGTGCCAGCAGTTTAGTCGTGGGGTCCGAGCAGTACTTC. It yields the protein CASSLVVGSEQYF.

This clonotype came up a few times. The chain uses TRBV7-6 and TRBJ1-2, with 12 positions matching TRBD1. The junction had 9 bases not matched to a gene; V was cut back by 5 bases and J by 5 bases. CDR1 and CDR2 from the germline V gene are SGHVS and FNYEAQ. The CDR3 is 16 amino acids. Here the CDR3 DNA reads TGTGCCAGCAGCCCGTGGGACAGGGGGCGATGGTATGGCTACACCTTC. Translated: CASSPWDRGRWYGYTF.

The chain employs TRBV5-1 and TRBJ1-2; possibly TRBD1 for D (5 bases). V lost 0 bases to trimming and J lost 8 bases, with 11 bases between them. Looked up from germline, CDR1 is SGHRS and CDR2 is YFSETQ. The CDR3 extends over 13 amino acids. The CDR3 nucleotides read TGCGCCAGCAGCTTGGACAGGAGCAGCGGCTACACCTTC. Translation gives CASSLDRSSGYTF.

The V and J genes are TRBV27 and TRBJ2-4; the match to TRBD2 covers 9 bases. Germline CDR1 and CDR2: MNHEY and SMNVEV (reference sequence). The CDR3 is 16 amino acids. The V gene end was trimmed by 6 bases and the J gene end by 1 base; junction bases not matched to a gene: 7. CDR3 DNA: TGTGCCAGCAGCCCCGTAGCGGGAGTTGCCAAAAACATTCAGTACTTC. It encodes CASSPVAGVAKNIQYF.

This clonotype occurred a few times. This chain links TRBV5-1 with TRBJ2-6, with D unclear. The CDR3 extends over 16 amino acids. V lost 0 bases, J lost 2 bases, and 9 bases lay in between. Germline assignment: CDR1 SGHRS and CDR2 YFSETQ. CDR3 DNA sequence: TGCGCCAGCAGCTTGGTTGGGGTTCCTGGGGCCAACGTCCTGACTTTC. Translated, it gives CASSLVGVPGANVLTF.